The 6 T cell receptor beta chains below come from one sample, sequenced in a study of blood T cell repertoires in COVID-19. TCRdb's table, derived via immunoSEQ multiplex PCR, lists solely in-frame clones and lacks some. Of about 270,000 clones in the sample, about four fifths were seen once. The sample comprised peripheral blood. The receptors come from a woman aged 18-29 years with acute or convalescent COVID-19.

The V and J genes are TRBV4-3 and TRBJ2-1; D might be TRBD2 (8 bases). Per the germline V gene, CDR1 is LGHNA and CDR2 is YSLEER. Trimming shortened V by 3 bases and J by 15 bases, and 27 bases separated the two germline ends. This CDR3 spans 16 amino acids. CDR3 protein: CASSQRFRDSGGKRFF. CDR3 sequence (DNA): TGCGCCAGCAGCCAGAGATTCCGGGACAGCGGGGGAAAACGGTTCTTC.

CDR3 DNA: TGTGCCAGCAGTTACGCCGGGGAAGCCGGGGAGCTGTTTTTT. This codes for CASSYAGEAGELFF. The chain uses TRBV6-2 or TRBV6-3 and TRBJ2-2, with D tentatively TRBD2 (5 bases). Looked up from germline, CDR1 is MNHEY and CDR2 is SVGEGT. With 2 bases removed from V and 6 bases from J, the gap between germline ends came to 10 bases. The CDR3 has 14 residues.

This clone has only a few counts. The chain links TRBV6-5 to TRBJ2-1; TRBD2 might be the D (6 bases). Per germline, CDR1 MNHEY and CDR2 SVGAGI. V lost 4 bases and J lost 3, with 13 bases in between. The CDR3 runs 15 residues. The CDR3 DNA is TGTGCCAGCAGTTCGGGACTTACCAACTACAATGAGCAGTTCTTC. Its protein product is CASSSGLTNYNEQFF.

This chain uses TRBV7-2 with TRBJ1-4; D uncertain. From germline, CDR1 is SGHTA and CDR2 FQGNSA. The V end was cut by 4 bases, the J end by 8 bases, with 11 bases between. CDR3 length: 13 residues. For the CDR3, the DNA is TGTGCCAGCAGCTCAACGAGCATAGAAAAACTGTTTTTT. Translating it yields CASSSTSIEKLFF. The full variable domain, rest sourced from reference TRBV7-2 and TRBJ1-4, is GAGVSQSPSNKVTEKGKDVELRCDPISGHTALYWYRQSLGQGLEFLIYFQGNSAPDKSGLPSDRFSAERTGGSVSTLTIQRTQQEDSAVYLCASSSTSIEKLFFGSGTQLSVL.

The chain joins TRBV5-4 to TRBJ2-3; TRBD2 matches 9 bases. The V gene's germline CDR1 is SGHNT and CDR2 YYREEE (reference sequence). This CDR3 region has 13 residues. V was pared by 6 bases and J by 4 bases, with 3 bases of the junction left unmatched. As DNA, the CDR3 is TGTGCCAGCATTAGCGGGAGCGCAGATACGCAGTATTTT. This codes for CASISGSADTQYF.

This clone was recorded a few times. The chain couples TRBV6-2 or TRBV6-3 to TRBJ2-7; 13 nucleotides line up with TRBD2. From germline, CDR1 is MNHEY and CDR2 SVGEGT. Trimming took 0 bases from V and 2 from J; bases not matched to a gene: 4. The CDR3 runs to 17 residues. The CDR3 DNA reads as TGTGCCAGCAGTTACTCGCCGGGACTAGCGGGGCCCTACGAGCAGTACTTC. As protein: CASSYSPGLAGPYEQYF.